This T cell receptor beta chain was sequenced during a study of brain metastases from non-small cell lung cancer. The study, taken as a whole, reports: Compared with primary tumors, brain metastases showed less T-cell infiltration.

V was cut by 3 bases and J by 4 bases, with 13 bases left in between. This CDR3 is built from 15 residues. Germline CDR1 LNHDA, CDR2 SQIVND (reference sequence). Only in-frame clones appear in the TCRdb table, and some are missing; sequencing was by immunoSEQ multiplex PCR. In the table there are 3,000 to 4,000 clones, approximately 80% of which are singletons. Of note for this clone: What it binds is unknown.

The receptor was derived from a donor at least 40 years old with non-small cell lung cancer. J is TRBJ2-1 and V is TRBV19, with no clear D. Material: tissue from a brain metastasis. CDR3 sequence: CASSIGLFLYNEQFF. The CDR3 DNA is TGTGCCAGTAGTATTGGGCTTTTCCTATACAATGAGCAGTTCTTC.